This is a list of T cell receptor beta chains from one sample in a study of T cell changes during pregnancy in multiple sclerosis. Profiled with immunoSEQ multiplex PCR; TCRdb holds only in-frame clones, not every one. The sample yields fewer than 85,000 clones, approximately 93% seen once. The specimen was peripheral blood, collected in the second trimester of pregnancy. Receptors originate from a female donor with multiple sclerosis, enrolled in a pregnancy study. Both conserved end residues are part of each CDR3. A D gene is named only where the DNA matches it firmly. For some rows the clone size is stated as once, few or many, or as a class when expanded; others skip it.

V	J	size	D	DNA	CDR3
TRBV6-5	TRBJ1-4	-	-	TGTGCCAGCAGTTCGGGGGGGGTAAATGAAAAACTGTTTTTT	CASSSGGVNEKLFF
TRBV2	TRBJ1-6	-	TRBD1	TGTGCCAGCAGCTCCGGGACAGGGGATTCACCCCTCCACTTT	CASSSGTGDSPLHF
TRBV19	TRBJ2-3	-	-	TGTGCCAGTAGTATCGATCGTAGCGGCCCCACAGATACGCAGTATTTT	CASSIDRSGPTDTQYF
TRBV7-8	TRBJ2-7	-	TRBD2	TGTGCCAGCGGGGCGGGGGGGATCTTGGAGCAGTACTTC	CASGAGGILEQYF
TRBV11-2	TRBJ2-3	once	-	TGTGCCAGCAGCTTGGGAGCGTTGGGTAGCACAGATACGCAGTATTTT	CASSLGALGSTDTQYF
TRBV11-2	TRBJ2-1	-	TRBD2	TGTGCCAGCAGCCGGAGGACTAGCGGGGAAGGTGAGCAGTTCTTC	CASSRRTSGEGEQFF
TRBV7-9	TRBJ2-7	-	TRBD2	TGTGCCAGCAGCTTAGTCAGCGGGGTGTACTTC	CASSLVSGVYF
TRBV5-6	TRBJ1-6	-	-	TGTGCCAGCAGCTTCGGAGATGCACCCCTCCACTTT	CASSFGDAPLHF
TRBV5-4	TRBJ2-5	-	-	TGTGCCAGCAGCTTTAACGCCAGGACCCAGTACTTC	CASSFNARTQYF
TRBV7-9	TRBJ2-1	once	TRBD2	TGTGCCAGCAGCTTAACTAGCGGGGGCTACAATGAGCAGTTCTTC	CASSLTSGGYNEQFF
TRBV5-8	TRBJ2-7	-	TRBD2	TGTGCCACCGAGCGGGAGAATACCTACGAGCAGTACTTC	CATERENTYEQYF
TRBV5-1	TRBJ2-5	-	TRBD2	TGCGCCAGCAGCTGGGTAGGGCTAGCGGGGAACCAAGAGACCCAGTACTTC	CASSWVGLAGNQETQYF
TRBV14	TRBJ1-1	-	-	TGTGCCAGCAGCCATGGCATGAACACTGAAGCTTTCTTT	CASSHGMNTEAFF
TRBV19	TRBJ2-2	-	TRBD1	TGTGCCAGTAGTACTGGACAGGGGGTAAGGACCGGGGAGCTGTTTTTT	CASSTGQGVRTGELFF
TRBV5-1	TRBJ2-3	-	-	TGCGCCAGCAGCCCGGGGGATACGCAGTATTTT	CASSPGDTQYF
TRBV5-4	TRBJ1-4	-	TRBD1	TGTGCCAGCAGCTCTGGACAGGGGCGGGAAAAACTGTTTTTT	CASSSGQGREKLFF
TRBV5-6	TRBJ1-2	-	TRBD1	TGTGCCAGCAGCCTGGGACAGGGGATCTACTATGGCTACACCTTC	CASSLGQGIYYGYTF
TRBV6-1	TRBJ1-3	once	-	TGTGCCAGCAGTGAACCCACTGGACGGCGGAGGGGAAACACCATATATTTT	CASSEPTGRRRGNTIYF